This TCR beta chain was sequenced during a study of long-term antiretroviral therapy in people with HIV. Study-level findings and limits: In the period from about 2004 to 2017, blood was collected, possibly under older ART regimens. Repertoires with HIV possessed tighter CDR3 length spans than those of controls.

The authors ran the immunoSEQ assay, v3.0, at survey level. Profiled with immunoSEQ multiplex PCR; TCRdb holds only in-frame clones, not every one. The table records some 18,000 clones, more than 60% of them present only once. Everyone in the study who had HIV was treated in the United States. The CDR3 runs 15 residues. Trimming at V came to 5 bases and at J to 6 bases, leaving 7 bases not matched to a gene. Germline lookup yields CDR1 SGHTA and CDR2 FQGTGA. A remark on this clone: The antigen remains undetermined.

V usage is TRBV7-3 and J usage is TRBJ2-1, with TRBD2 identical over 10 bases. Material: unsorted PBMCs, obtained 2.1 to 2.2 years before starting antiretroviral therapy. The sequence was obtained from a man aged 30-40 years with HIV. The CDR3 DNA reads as TGTGCCAGCAGCGGCCTAGCGGGAGTCGGCAATGAGCAGTTCTTC. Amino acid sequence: CASSGLAGVGNEQFF.